This T cell receptor (beta chain) was identified in a study of blood T cell repertoires in COVID-19. About the research overall: Sample material is recorded as cDNA or gDNA derived from T cells, B-cell-depleted T cells, or PBMCs.

Under the authors' procedure: Counts of nucleated cells, estimated from reference gene primer amplification, were obtained. Produced via immunoSEQ multiplex PCR; TCRdb's table is partial and in-frame only. V and J calls and clone size are copied from that table; D and trimming were computed from the DNA. The sample includes 150,000 to 200,000 clones, about 78% of them seen just once. The clonotype comes from a woman aged 45-65 years with active or convalescent COVID-19. The sequenced sample was peripheral blood.

The CDR3 DNA sequence: TGTGCCAGCAGCTCGGACAGGAACAATTCACCCCTCCACTTT. Translation: CASSSDRNNSPLHF. The genes are TRBV5-4 and TRBJ1-6; 7 nucleotides agree with TRBD1. The V segment lost 3 bases and the J segment 7 bases; nucleotides outside the gene matches: 4. The length of the CDR3 is 14 residues. CDR1 is SGHNT, CDR2 YYREEE, per germline (reference sequence).